The present T cell receptor (beta chain) was sequenced within a study of T cells in Graves' hyperthyroidism and ophthalmopathy. The CDR3 has 14 residues. Germline loops: CDR1 DFQATT, CDR2 SNEGSKA (reference sequence). V shed 0 bases and J shed 7 bases, with 13 bases lying between them. Amplified TCR beta CDR3 regions came from RNA transcripts. An initial round of RT-PCR targeting the TCR CDR3 relied on the HTBI primer set. TCRdb processed the multiplex PCR reads anew with MiXCR; each CDR3 protein has one entry. The table shows around 300,000 distinct CDR3 sequences, with approximately 14% occurring only once.

The sequencing input was blood. The rearrangement joins TRBV20-1 to TRBJ2-1, with D perhaps matching TRBD2 (5 bases). The source is a woman between 45 and 65 years old with Graves' hyperthyroidism that later progressed to Graves' ophthalmopathy. DNA for the CDR3: TGCAGTGCTAGAGATCAAGCTAGCTCAAATGAGCAGTTCTTC. Amino acids: CSARDQASSNEQFF.